Each of the 31 T cell receptor beta chains below was sequenced from the same sample in a study of T cell repertoires in cytomegalovirus infection. TCRdb reprocessed the reads via MiXCR and lists one record per CDR3 protein. The sample includes around 210,000 distinct CDR3 sequences, under 8.5% of them seen just once. Sequences were obtained from PBMCs. The source is a human donor in good health (CMV status not recorded). Some clones in this sample may be carry-over from other donors' samples.

This clonotype was recorded many times. The chain employs TRBV10-3 and TRBJ2-5; a weak D match, TRBD1 (5 bases). Germline V lookup: CDR1 ENHRY, CDR2 SYGVKD. V lost 8 bases and J lost 4, with 14 bases in between. CDR3 length: 13 residues. The CDR3 protein is CAIEGAPGETQYF. DNA of the CDR3: TGTGCCATCGAAGGGGCCCCGGGAGAGACCCAGTACTTC.

This clonotype has a count of ten or more. V usage is TRBV12-3 or TRBV12-4 and J usage is TRBJ1-5; TRBD1 agrees at 8 bases. The CDR3 is 15 residues long. With 5 bases clipped from V and 7 bases from J, the junction kept 10 bases outside the gene matches. This CDR3 is CASSIRTGQLQPQHF. The CDR3 region has the DNA TGTGCCAGCAGTATAAGGACAGGGCAACTGCAGCCCCAGCATTTT.

This clonotype was seen repeatedly, ten times or more. CDR3 bases: TGCAGTGCTAGAGGTTCTAGCGGGGGGGAAAACATTCAGTACTTC. This codes for CSARGSSGGENIQYF. This rearrangement joins TRBV20-1 to TRBJ2-4; TRBD2 matches 12 bases. The CDR3 totals 15 residues. Germline lookup yields CDR1 DFQATT and CDR2 SNEGSKA (reference sequence). Trimming took 1 base from V and 5 from J; bases not matched to a gene: 3.

This clonotype was counted many times. The chain uses TRBV7-9 and TRBJ2-1, with D perhaps being TRBD1 or TRBD2 (5 bases each). CDR1 and CDR2 from the germline V gene are SEHNR and FQNEAQ (reference sequence). CDR3 length equals 16 residues. V was cut by 4 bases and J by 9 bases, with 22 bases left in between. The CDR3 spells CASSSLTAGSGGEQFF. The CDR3 DNA reads as TGTGCCAGCAGCTCCCTCACAGCAGGGAGCGGAGGTGAGCAGTTCTTC.

This clonotype was counted many times. The chain has TRBV20-1 and TRBJ2-2; D is perhaps TRBD1 (6 bases). The CDR3 covers 14 residues. Germline CDR1 DFQATT, CDR2 SNEGSKA (reference sequence). V was cut by 6 bases and J by 2 bases, with 13 bases left in between. The CDR3 sequence: CSARDTPNTGELFF. CDR3 DNA sequence: TGCAGTGCCAGGGACACTCCAAACACCGGGGAGCTGTTTTTT.

The sample holds many counts of this clonotype. The rearrangement links TRBV7-2 to TRBJ2-7, with TRBD2 matching 12 bases. V dropped 2 bases and J dropped 4; count of bases not matched to a gene: 9. The CDR3 is 17 amino acids. Germline CDR1 reads SGHTA; CDR2 reads FQGNSA. CDR3 bases: TGTGCCAGCAGCTTATCTCGGACTAGCGGGGTAGGATACGAGCAGTACTTC. Translating it yields CASSLSRTSGVGYEQYF.

This clonotype was recorded at least ten times. The rearrangement links TRBV5-1 to TRBJ1-1; TRBD1 matches at 8 bases. The V and J ends lost 5 bases and 5 bases, in that order; junction bases with no gene match: 11. This CDR3 comprises 15 residues. Germline lookup yields CDR1 SGHRS and CDR2 YFSETQ. For the CDR3, the DNA is TGCGCCAGCAGGAAGACAGGGGCCCCGGAGACTGAAGCTTTCTTT. Translating it yields CASRKTGAPETEAFF.

This clonotype was detected ten times or more. The chain employs TRBV4-1 and TRBJ1-4; possible D gene TRBD1, 5 bases. The CDR3 has 13 residues. From germline, CDR1 is MGHRA and CDR2 YSYEKL. V was shortened by 8 bases and J by 8 bases, with 15 bases between the two germline ends. CDR3 coding DNA: TGCGCCAGCGGGGCGGGGGTGGGCGAAAAACTGTTTTTT. It encodes CASGAGVGEKLFF.

The table lists this clonotype with many counts. The chain recombines TRBV5-1 with TRBJ2-3, with 7 bases identical to TRBD1. From germline, CDR1 is SGHRS and CDR2 YFSETQ. CDR3 length: 12 residues. J was trimmed by 4 bases and V by 7 bases; bases with no gene match: 3. The CDR3 loop reads CASGDRADTQYF. The CDR3 DNA reads TGCGCCAGCGGCGACAGGGCAGATACGCAGTATTTT.

This clonotype was seen many times. The chain employs TRBV7-2 and TRBJ2-7; D may be TRBD1 or TRBD2 (5 bases each). With 5 bases removed from V and 1 base from J, the gap between germline ends came to 9 bases. This CDR3 region has 13 residues. Germline V gene data show CDR1 as SGHTA and CDR2 as FQGNSA. The CDR3 DNA reads TGTGCCAGCAGCACGGGACCATCCTACGAGCAGTACTTC. It specifies CASSTGPSYEQYF.

This clonotype was found many times. The gene calls are TRBV29-1 and TRBJ1-1, with D uncertain. Germline V gene sequence: CDR1 SQVTM, CDR2 ANQGSEA. This CDR3 comprises 12 residues. V gave up 3 bases and J gave up 5 bases, with 10 bases separating them. The CDR3 DNA reads TGCAGCGTTGATCGGGGTAATACTGAAGCTTTCTTT. Its protein is CSVDRGNTEAFF.

This clonotype was observed at least ten times. V gene TRBV7-2 combines with J gene TRBJ2-2; D gene ambiguous. This CDR3 contains 16 residues. CDR1 and CDR2 (germline): SGHTA, FQGNSA. The V and J ends lost 2 bases and 1 base respectively, with 11 bases between them. As DNA, the CDR3 is TGTGCCAGCAGCTTACCCGCAGGCGAGAACACCGGGGAGCTGTTTTTT. Translating it yields CASSLPAGENTGELFF.

This clonotype has at least ten counts. The V and J genes are TRBV7-2 and TRBJ1-3; no definite D call. The V and J ends lost 5 bases and 4 bases respectively, with 15 bases between them. Germline V lookup: CDR1 SGHTA, CDR2 FQGNSA. The CDR3 sequence is 15 residues long. CDR3 region: CASSHRLVTGNTIYF. CDR3 bases: TGTGCCAGCAGCCATAGATTGGTTACCGGAAACACCATATATTTT.

This clonotype was seen ten or more times. The genes are TRBV6-2 or TRBV6-3 and TRBJ2-4; TRBD1 might be the D (5 bases). Trimming removed 2 bases from V and 6 bases from J, with 20 bases in between. From germline, CDR1 is MNHEY and CDR2 SVGEGT. The CDR3 loop spans 17 amino acids. The CDR3 nucleotides read TGTGCCAGCAGTTACGCCAGGGAACCCCCCAACGGAAACATTCAGTACTTC. Amino acids: CASSYAREPPNGNIQYF.

This clonotype has at least ten counts. V gene TRBV6-2 or TRBV6-3 combines with J gene TRBJ2-2, with 11 nucleotides matching TRBD2. Germline V gene lookup returns CDR1 MNHEY and CDR2 SVGEGT. Trimming cost V 6 bases and J 6 bases; bases outside gene matches: 3. This CDR3 region has 14 residues. CDR3 region: CASRLSGGAGELFF. The CDR3 DNA is TGTGCCAGCAGACTTAGCGGGGGGGCCGGGGAGCTGTTTTTT.

In this sample, this clonotype turned up many times. The genes are TRBV12-3 or TRBV12-4 and TRBJ2-7; TRBD1 might be the D (6 bases). Trimming left V 1 base short and J 1 base short, with 8 bases between. The CDR3 runs to 14 residues. The CDR3 loop is CASSLGTASYEQYF. For the CDR3, the DNA is TGTGCCAGCAGTTTAGGGACAGCTTCCTACGAGCAGTACTTC.

This clonotype was counted ten times or more. V gene TRBV12-3 or TRBV12-4 combines with J gene TRBJ2-5; weak D call: TRBD1 (6 bases). There are 16 residues in the CDR3. Trimming stripped 4 bases from V and 0 bases from J, with 15 bases between. CDR3 sequence: CASSSDVRDNQETQYF. The CDR3, as DNA: TGTGCCAGCAGTTCAGACGTTCGGGACAACCAAGAGACCCAGTACTTC.

The sample holds many counts of this clonotype. This chain connects TRBV25-1 to TRBJ2-7; TRBD1 matches 8 bases. This CDR3 has 14 amino acids. The germline V gene encodes CDR1 MGHDK and CDR2 SYGVNS. V lost 6 bases to trimming and J lost 5 bases; unmatched junction nucleotides: 9. Here the CDR3 reads CASREPGGSDEQYF. As DNA, the CDR3 is TGTGCCAGCAGGGAACCAGGGGGCTCGGACGAGCAGTACTTC.

This clonotype was seen repeatedly, ten times or more. The rearrangement joins TRBV7-3 to TRBJ2-2, with 7 bases identical to TRBD2. Germline V gene data show CDR1 as SGHTA and CDR2 as FQGTGA. This CDR3 is built from 16 residues. Unmatched junction bases numbered 6, after V lost 3 bases and J lost 2 bases. This CDR3 reads CASSFQPSGNTGELFF. DNA for the CDR3: TGTGCCAGCAGCTTTCAACCTAGCGGTAACACCGGGGAGCTGTTTTTT.

Many counts were recorded for this clonotype. The chain couples TRBV7-2 to TRBJ2-1; 7 bases map to TRBD2. Germline values: CDR1 SGHTA, CDR2 FQGNSA. The CDR3 extends over 13 amino acids. The V and J ends lost 5 bases and 9 bases, in that order; junction bases with no gene match: 7. DNA for the CDR3: TGTGCCAGCAGCCCGGACACGGGGGGTGAGCAGTTCTTC. It encodes CASSPDTGGEQFF.

This clonotype came up many times. The chain couples TRBV20-1 to TRBJ2-1; 9 bases match TRBD2. This CDR3 contains 14 residues. V dropped 5 bases and J dropped 5; count of bases not matched to a gene: 7. CDR1 is DFQATT, CDR2 SNEGSKA, per germline (reference sequence). CDR3 residues: CSAPKSGGNNEQFF. CDR3 DNA sequence: TGCAGTGCTCCCAAGAGCGGGGGGAACAATGAGCAGTTCTTC.

In this sample, this clonotype turned up a few times. The chain is built from TRBV28 and TRBJ2-3; D possibly corresponds to TRBD2 (6 bases). Trimming left V 7 bases short and J 4 bases short, with 12 bases between. The germline CDR1 and CDR2 sequences are MDHEN and SYDVKM. The CDR3 extends over 13 amino acids. CDR3 in amino acids: CASKLTGADTQYF. The CDR3, as DNA: TGTGCCAGCAAGCTCACGGGGGCAGATACGCAGTATTTT.

This clonotype was picked up many times. The chain employs TRBV7-2 and TRBJ2-7, with D perhaps matching TRBD2 (7 bases). Trimming pared 5 bases from V and 0 bases from J, leaving 11 bases between. Germline V lookup: CDR1 SGHTA, CDR2 FQGNSA. The CDR3 spans 14 residues. The CDR3 region is CASSQGGASYEQYF. CDR3 coding DNA: TGTGCCAGCAGCCAAGGGGGGGCCTCCTACGAGCAGTACTTC.

The chain combines TRBV30 with TRBJ2-3; a weak D match, TRBD1 (5 bases). The germline CDR1 and CDR2 sequences are GTSNPN and SVGIG (reference sequence). The length of the CDR3 is 16 residues. Trimming took 5 bases from V and 4 from J, leaving 22 bases between them. The CDR3 region has the DNA TGTGCCTGGGATCTCCCTAGGGGATCTGACGCAGATACGCAGTATTTT. Translated: CAWDLPRGSDADTQYF.

This clonotype was recorded at least ten times. The rearrangement links TRBV7-2 to TRBJ1-1, with D maybe TRBD1 (6 bases). Trimming took 3 bases from V and 0 from J, leaving 11 bases between them. Germline V gives CDR1 SGHTA, CDR2 FQGNSA. This CDR3 contains 15 residues. The CDR3 DNA sequence: TGTGCCAGCAGCTTCCTGGGGGCTATGAACACTGAAGCTTTCTTT. It is translated as CASSFLGAMNTEAFF.

This clonotype was picked up a small number of times. The V call is TRBV29-1, the J call TRBJ2-7, with 10 bases identical to TRBD1. The CDR3 runs 13 residues. The V segment lost 7 bases and the J segment 6 bases; nucleotides outside the gene matches: 9. CDR1 and CDR2 from the germline V gene are SQVTM and ANQGSEA. The CDR3 loop is CSAGRDRGSEQYF. Written as DNA, the CDR3 is TGCAGCGCAGGTCGGGACAGGGGATCCGAGCAGTACTTC.

This clonotype was detected many times. The chain carries TRBV14 and TRBJ1-5; D gene ambiguous. Germline V gene lookup returns CDR1 SGHDN and CDR2 FVKESK. The V end was cut by 0 bases, the J end by 9 bases, with 9 bases between. The CDR3 length is 13 residues. The CDR3 sequence is CASSQEPSGPQHF. The CDR3 region has the DNA TGTGCCAGCAGCCAAGAACCCTCGGGGCCCCAGCATTTT.

This clonotype was recorded many times. This chain uses TRBV6-6 with TRBJ2-7, with 7 bases aligning to TRBD1. The CDR3 has 14 residues. CDR1 is MNHNY, CDR2 SVGAGI, per germline (reference sequence). V gave up 2 bases and J gave up 1 base; unmatched junction bases: 2. The CDR3 DNA sequence: TGTGCCAGCAGTTACGGGACAGCTTCCTACGAGCAGTACTTC. Translation gives CASSYGTASYEQYF.

This chain joins TRBV11-1 and TRBJ2-7, with 10 bases matching TRBD1. The CDR3 sequence is 16 residues long. J lost 2 bases, V lost 6 bases, and 10 bases had no gene match. The germline CDR1 and CDR2 sequences are SGHAT and FQDESV (reference sequence). CDR3 protein: CASSPGTGAYPYEQYF. The CDR3 nucleotides are TGTGCCAGCAGTCCCGGGACAGGGGCCTATCCCTACGAGCAGTACTTC.

This clonotype was counted many times. This chain connects TRBV7-2 to TRBJ2-3; 14 bases are a match to TRBD2. The CDR3 extends over 16 amino acids. With 4 bases clipped from V and 5 bases from J, the junction kept 5 bases outside the gene matches. The germline CDR1 and CDR2 sequences are SGHTA and FQGNSA. The CDR3 reads CASSSQGLAGGDTQYF. The CDR3 coding sequence is TGTGCCAGCAGCTCCCAAGGACTAGCGGGGGGAGATACGCAGTATTTT.

This clonotype was found many times. The chain employs TRBV25-1 and TRBJ1-1; D possibly corresponds to TRBD1 (5 bases). Trimming took off 4 bases at V and 8 bases at J, with 11 bases between the two ends. The CDR3 is 12 residues long. The V gene's germline CDR1 is MGHDK and CDR2 SYGVNS. The CDR3 region has the DNA TGTGCCAGCAGTGTAGGGACGGCGGAAGCTTTCTTT. Translated, it gives CASSVGTAEAFF.